This T cell receptor beta chain was documented in a study of human T cells and chemical hapten exposure. Notes on the study in general: Unchanged with DPC sensitization were TCRs above 1 in 1000 frequency. Patch test scores rose with PT1 expanded TCR counts, a positive correlation.

This clonotype has just a few counts. What it recognizes is unknown. Germline loops: CDR1 MNHEY, CDR2 SMNVEV (reference sequence). J lost 5 bases, V lost 8 bases, and 13 bases had no gene match. This CDR3 spans 15 amino acids. Time point of the sample: patch test 3, about 24 weeks after DPC sensitization. Treatment specified: therapeutic diphenylcyclopropenone sensitization with weekly scalp DPC. TCRdb used MiXCR to reprocess the RACE reads, holding one entry per CDR3 protein. The repertoire holds approximately 71,000 distinct CDR3 sequences, with around 10% as singletons. Specimen: whole blood, collected in connection with sensitization to the hapten diphenylcyclopropenone (DPC). This TCR derives from a woman aged 45-60 years with alopecia areata. Some clones in this sample may be carry-over from other donors' samples. The rearrangement links TRBV27 to TRBJ2-7, with TRBD1 identical over 9 bases. The CDR3 loop is CASGSGQGHRNEQYF. DNA of the CDR3: TGTGCCAGCGGATCAGGACAGGGGCACCGAAACGAGCAGTACTTC.